This T cell receptor (beta chain) stems from a study of spatial heterogeneity in lung cancer. The time point is: sample taken at primary tumor resection. Whole RNA from tumor, nontumor lung or frozen PBMC was sequenced unsorted. This clonotype was counted between two and nine times. Single TCR cDNA molecules each had their own unique molecular identifier. TCRdb recomputed calls from the 5' RACE reads with MiXCR, one row per CDR3 protein. The sample shows roughly 82,000 distinct CDR3 sequences, around 12% of them seen only once. Specimen: PBMCs, collected at surgery. The clonotype was recovered from a male donor with early-stage non-small cell lung cancer.

CDR3 coding DNA: TGTGCCAGCAGTTACTCGGGACTAGCGTACAATGAGCAGTTCTTC. This gives the protein CASSYSGLAYNEQFF. The chain uses TRBV2 and TRBJ2-1; TRBD2 aligns across 10 bases. The CDR3 is 15 amino acids. Trimming took 5 bases from V and 4 from J; bases not matched to a gene: 5. Germline values: CDR1 SNHLY, CDR2 FYNNEI.